Listed below are T cell receptor beta chains from one sample, sequenced in a study of blood T cell repertoires in COVID-19. Clones were read by immunoSEQ multiplex PCR, and TCRdb kept only the in-frame ones, dropping some. The sample yields fewer than 450,000 clones, roughly 88% seen once. The source material was PBMCs or T cells enriched from blood (not recorded which). These receptors all stem from a woman aged 40 to 50 with acute COVID-19. The CDR3 runs from the conserved cysteine through the conserved F or W. Fields, in order: CDR3 DNA, CDR3 protein, CDR3 length, J gene, clone size, D gene, V gene. D genes are given only for firm matches. Rows may omit the clone size; those that give it use once, few, many or a size class.

TGTGCCAGCAGTAAAAGCGCTTACGGGACAGGAGATCAGCCCCAGCATTTT	CASSKSAYGTGDQPQHF	17	TRBJ1-5	.	TRBD1	TRBV27
TGTGCCAGCAGCCAAGAGGGGCTAGGGTACGAGCAGTACTTC	CASSQEGLGYEQYF	14	TRBJ2-7	.	.	TRBV14
TGTGCCTGGAATCAGAACACTGAAGCTTTCTTT	CAWNQNTEAFF	11	TRBJ1-1	.	.	TRBV30
TGTGCCAGCAGCTTATACAGGGCACTTGGGGCCAACGTCCTGACTTTC	CASSLYRALGANVLTF	16	TRBJ2-6	.	.	TRBV7-8
TGCGCCAGCAGCGCGGGACAGGGGGCAGATACGCAGTATTTT	CASSAGQGADTQYF	14	TRBJ2-3	few	TRBD1	TRBV4-1
TGCGCCAGCAGTCAACCACAGGGGCTCCCAGGTAATTCACCCCTCCACTTT	CASSQPQGLPGNSPLHF	17	TRBJ1-6	.	TRBD1	TRBV23-1
TGCGCCAGCAGGGAGACTAGCGGGGGGGGTTTCGAGACCCAGTACTTC	CASRETSGGGFETQYF	16	TRBJ2-5	.	TRBD2	TRBV10-2
TGTGCCAGCAGTTTACGACAGGGAGACGGCTACACCTTC	CASSLRQGDGYTF	13	TRBJ1-2	once	TRBD1	TRBV27
TGCGCCAGCAGCTTGGACGGGACAGGGGGTGGGGACGAGCAGTACTTC	CASSLDGTGGGDEQYF	16	TRBJ2-7	.	TRBD1	TRBV5-1
TGTGCCAGCAGCCATCGGACAGGGGGCACCTATGGCTACACCTTC	CASSHRTGGTYGYTF	15	TRBJ1-2	once	TRBD1	TRBV7-2
TGTGCCTGGAGACCCCCTCTCGCGGGCACAGATACGCAGTATTTT	CAWRPPLAGTDTQYF	15	TRBJ2-3	.	.	TRBV30
TGTGCCAGCAGCTTAAACCGCGGTAGCGGGGGCACAGATACGCAGTATTTT	CASSLNRGSGGTDTQYF	17	TRBJ2-3	.	TRBD2	TRBV11-3
TGTGCCAGCAGCGTAGGGTTTGGGCGGGGCGTCGGGAGCGAGCAGTACTTC	CASSVGFGRGVGSEQYF	17	TRBJ2-7	.	.	TRBV9
TGTGCCAGCAGTTCATTTACGGGGTTGGATAATTCACCCCTCCACTTT	CASSSFTGLDNSPLHF	16	TRBJ1-6	.	.	TRBV27
TGTGCCAGCAGCCAATTTGGAATTGGTAAGGGGGCCAGGGGTACGCAGTATTTT	CASSQFGIGKGARGTQYF	18	TRBJ2-3	.	TRBD1	TRBV3-1/TRBV3-2
TGTGCCAGCTTACCAAGCGGGGGGGCTTCACCCCTCCACTTT	CASLPSGGASPLHF	14	TRBJ1-6	.	.	TRBV18
TGTGCCTGGAACCCAACCGGGGGACCGTTCTCTGGAAACACCATATATTTT	CAWNPTGGPFSGNTIYF	17	TRBJ1-3	.	.	TRBV30
TGTGCCAGCAGCCAAGGTCAGGGGGCCACACCCCTCCACTTT	CASSQGQGATPLHF	14	TRBJ1-6	.	TRBD1	TRBV3-1/TRBV3-2
TGTGCCAGCACGGGACAGCGCTATGGCTACACCTTC	CASTGQRYGYTF	12	TRBJ1-2	.	TRBD1	TRBV19
TGCGCCAGCAGCTTGAGCGCCGTCTCCTACAATGAGCAGTTCTTC	CASSLSAVSYNEQFF	15	TRBJ2-1	.	.	TRBV5-1
TGTGCCAGTAGTATTGGACAGAACTACGAGCAGTACTTC	CASSIGQNYEQYF	13	TRBJ2-7	.	.	TRBV19
TGTGCCACCAGCCTATACACAGGGAATGAGCAGTTCTTC	CATSLYTGNEQFF	13	TRBJ2-1	once	.	TRBV15
TGTGCCAGCAGCGGCCAGGGTGCAGGGGCTGCTTTCTTT	CASSGQGAGAAFF	13	TRBJ1-1	few	.	TRBV2
TGTGCCAGCTGGGGGAGGGACACTGAAGCTTTCTTT	CASWGRDTEAFF	12	TRBJ1-1	.	.	TRBV7-9
TGTGCCAGCAGTGAAGTAAGCAGGTCAAAGATTAGGACTGAAGCTTTCTTT	CASSEVSRSKIRTEAFF	17	TRBJ1-1	once	.	TRBV6-1
TGCAGCGTTGAAGATTCGGGCCTAGCGGGGGACACCGGGGAGCTGTTTTTT	CSVEDSGLAGDTGELFF	17	TRBJ2-2	.	TRBD2	TRBV29-1
TGTGCCAGCAGCCCCTCATGGGTGGGGGGTAATATGTACGAGCAGTACTTC	CASSPSWVGGNMYEQYF	17	TRBJ2-7	.	.	TRBV9
TGTGCCTTGGACGGAGGTATCGGCTACACCTTC	CALDGGIGYTF	11	TRBJ1-2	.	.	TRBV30
TGTGCCAGCAGCCCCGGGTGGCAGGGGGACAAAAACATTCAGTACTTC	CASSPGWQGDKNIQYF	16	TRBJ2-4	.	TRBD1	TRBV11-2
TGCGCCAGCAGCTTGGTGCGCGGAACGGACTACGAGCAGTACTTC	CASSLVRGTDYEQYF	15	TRBJ2-7	.	.	TRBV5-1
TGTGCCAGCAGCTTAGTGGTCAGCTCCTACAATGAGCAGTTCTTC	CASSLVVSSYNEQFF	15	TRBJ2-1	once	.	TRBV11-2
TGTGCCAGCAGTGATTGGACTAGTTACACCGGGGAGCTGTTTTTT	CASSDWTSYTGELFF	15	TRBJ2-2	once	TRBD2	TRBV2
TGTGCCATCGGCTCGGATGCAGGGGGCGTCCCTGGAAACACCATATATTTT	CAIGSDAGGVPGNTIYF	17	TRBJ1-3	.	TRBD1	TRBV10-3
TGCAGCACGGGACTAGCGGGGGGTGACAGAGAGACCCAGTACTTC	CSTGLAGGDRETQYF	15	TRBJ2-5	.	TRBD2	TRBV29-1
TGTGCCAGCAAAACTAGCGGGGGGGCCGCTGGGGCCAACGTCCTGACTTTC	CASKTSGGAAGANVLTF	17	TRBJ2-6	.	TRBD2	TRBV2
TGCGCCAGCAGCTTGGGGCGGAACCTGAACACTGAAGCTTTCTTT	CASSLGRNLNTEAFF	15	TRBJ1-1	once	.	TRBV5-1
TGTGCCAGCAGTGACAGGGCGGGGGGAAACAATGAGCAGTTCTTC	CASSDRAGGNNEQFF	15	TRBJ2-1	.	TRBD2	TRBV6-4